These T cell receptor beta chains were read from a single sample in a study of cytomegalovirus exposure and HLA in healthy donors. Clones were read by immunoSEQ multiplex PCR, and TCRdb kept only the in-frame ones, dropping some. The data show 190,000 or so clones, with 80% seen just once and 0.6% to 0.7% held by the top ten. The sequenced sample was PBMCs. The receptors stem from a boy younger than 18 in good health and CMV-seronegative. Each CDR3 is given with its conserved first and last residue. D genes are given only for firm matches. Only part of the rows carry a size: once, few, many, or a class if the clone is expanded.

J: TRBJ2-1; size: once; V: TRBV30; D: NA; CDR3: CAGREWGVGGQFF; DNA: TGTGCCGGCCGAGAGTGGGGAGTGGGTGGGCAGTTCTTC
J: TRBJ1-4; size: NA; V: TRBV18; D: NA; CDR3: CASSPTRGVNEKLFF; DNA: TGTGCCAGCTCCCCAACCAGGGGCGTTAATGAAAAACTGTTTTTT
J: TRBJ2-6; size: NA; V: TRBV4-1; D: TRBD1; CDR3: CASSQVVGTGRSGANVLTF; DNA: TGCGCCAGCAGCCAAGTTGTTGGGACAGGGAGGTCTGGGGCCAACGTCCTGACTTTC
J: TRBJ2-5; size: NA; V: TRBV6-5; D: NA; CDR3: CASRPTNRGTQYF; DNA: TGTGCCAGCAGACCTACCAATAGGGGGACCCAGTACTTC
J: TRBJ1-5; size: NA; V: TRBV5-8; D: NA; CDR3: CASSSYLRSLNQPQHF; DNA: TGTGCCAGCAGCTCATACCTCCGGTCGTTGAATCAGCCCCAGCATTTT
J: TRBJ2-7; size: NA; V: TRBV10-1; D: NA; CDR3: CASSEPGAYEQYF; DNA: TGCGCCAGCAGTGAACCAGGGGCCTACGAGCAGTACTTC
J: TRBJ2-7; size: NA; V: TRBV13; D: TRBD2; CDR3: CASSLGGLAGFHEQYF; DNA: TGTGCCAGCAGCCTAGGGGGACTAGCGGGATTTCACGAGCAGTACTTC
J: TRBJ1-2; size: NA; V: TRBV29-1; D: TRBD1; CDR3: CSVPGTGANYGYTF; DNA: TGCAGCGTTCCCGGGACAGGAGCTAACTATGGCTACACCTTC
J: TRBJ2-7; size: NA; V: TRBV4-3; D: NA; CDR3: CASSQEGRAYYEQYF; DNA: TGCGCCAGCAGCCAAGAGGGCAGAGCCTACTACGAGCAGTACTTC
J: TRBJ1-5; size: NA; V: TRBV28; D: TRBD1; CDR3: CASSLGTGFNQPQHF; DNA: TGTGCCAGCAGTTTAGGGACAGGGTTTAATCAGCCCCAGCATTTT
J: TRBJ2-3; size: NA; V: TRBV10-3; D: NA; CDR3: CAISEIASGQSTDTQYF; DNA: TGTGCCATCAGTGAGATAGCGTCCGGCCAGAGCACAGATACGCAGTATTTT
J: TRBJ2-1; size: NA; V: TRBV5-1; D: TRBD1; CDR3: CASSLGTGRYNEQFF; DNA: TGCGCCAGCAGCTTGGGGACAGGGCGGTACAATGAGCAGTTCTTC
J: TRBJ1-1; size: NA; V: TRBV5-1; D: TRBD1; CDR3: CASSTPGQGGPEAFF; DNA: TGCGCCAGCAGCACGCCGGGACAGGGGGGCCCTGAAGCTTTCTTT
J: TRBJ1-6; size: NA; V: TRBV7-9; D: NA; CDR3: CASSLESSPLHF; DNA: TGTGCCAGCAGCTTAGAATCGTCACCCCTCCACTTT
J: TRBJ2-2; size: NA; V: TRBV30; D: NA; CDR3: CAWSAGGELFF; DNA: TGTGCCTGGAGTGCGGGTGGGGAGCTGTTTTTT
J: TRBJ1-1; size: NA; V: TRBV6-5; D: TRBD1; CDR3: CASSRWDSQFEAFF; DNA: TGTGCCAGCAGTAGGTGGGACAGCCAGTTTGAAGCTTTCTTT
J: TRBJ2-1; size: NA; V: TRBV5-5; D: NA; CDR3: CASSSFTGNEQFF; DNA: TGTGCCAGCAGCTCCTTTACAGGTAATGAGCAGTTCTTC
J: TRBJ1-2; size: NA; V: TRBV6-5; D: TRBD1; CDR3: CASSERDRNYGYTF; DNA: TGTGCCAGCAGTGAACGGGACAGAAACTATGGCTACACCTTC
J: TRBJ2-7; size: few; V: TRBV7-2; D: NA; CDR3: CASSLASSYEQYF; DNA: TGTGCCAGCAGCTTAGCTAGCTCCTACGAGCAGTACTTC
J: TRBJ1-2; size: NA; V: TRBV5-4; D: NA; CDR3: CASSLAGTYGYTF; DNA: TGTGCCAGCAGCTTAGCAGGAACGTATGGCTACACCTTC
J: TRBJ2-4; size: few; V: TRBV7-9; D: NA; CDR3: CASSFGGGGFNIQYF; DNA: TGTGCCAGCAGCTTCGGAGGGGGCGGTTTCAACATTCAGTACTTC
J: TRBJ1-5; size: NA; V: TRBV6-1; D: TRBD1; CDR3: CASSGEIRTGLGQPQHF; DNA: TGTGCCAGCAGTGGGGAGATACGGACAGGGTTAGGCCAGCCCCAGCATTTT